Below are 13 T cell receptor beta chains sequenced from a single sample in a study of control samples from healthy donors and cancer patients. This table comes from immunoSEQ multiplex PCR, and its TCRdb copy is limited to in-frame clones, with some not included. This table has 60,000 to 95,000 clones, 89% appearing once. The source material was PBMCs. These receptors were taken from a woman aged 45-65 years with colorectal cancer.

V usage is TRBV7-3 and J usage is TRBJ2-5; D not resolved. Germline V gives CDR1 SGHTA, CDR2 FQGTGA. The germline V and J ends were trimmed by 6 bases and 4 bases, with 12 bases remaining between them. This CDR3 spans 13 amino acids. CDR3: CASSFQARETQYF. In DNA form, the CDR3 reads TGTGCCAGCAGTTTTCAGGCCAGAGAGACCCAGTACTTC.

This clone was counted only a few times. The chain recombines TRBV2 with TRBJ2-6, with D possibly TRBD1 on 5 matching bases. From germline, CDR1 is SNHLY and CDR2 FYNNEI. This CDR3 contains 14 residues. The germline V and J ends were trimmed by 9 bases and 0 bases, with 9 bases remaining between them. Here the CDR3 reads CARQVFSGANVLTF. The CDR3 DNA follows: TGTGCCAGACAGGTTTTCTCTGGGGCCAACGTCCTGACTTTC.

The J gene is TRBJ1-6, the V gene TRBV7-9, with D maybe TRBD1 (6 bases). CDR1 and CDR2 from the germline V gene are SEHNR and FQNEAQ (reference sequence). The CDR3 is 13 residues long. V was shortened by 2 bases and J by 8 bases, with 7 bases between the two germline ends. Here the CDR3 DNA reads TGTGCCAGCAGCTTACAGGGGTATTCACCCCTCCACTTT. It encodes CASSLQGYSPLHF.

The V call is TRBV6-2 or TRBV6-3, the J call TRBJ2-1, with TRBD2 matching 7 bases. Germline V gene data show CDR1 as MNHEY and CDR2 as SVGEGT. This CDR3 contains 11 residues. With V trimmed by 6 bases and J by 11 bases, 4 bases remained unmatched. The CDR3 DNA reads as TGTGCCAGCAGCCCTAGCGGAAAGCAGTTCTTC. Translated, it gives CASSPSGKQFF.

The rearrangement joins TRBV4-1 to TRBJ1-3; D unresolved. The V gene lost 0 bases and the J gene lost 0 bases, with 15 bases spanning the gap. The CDR3 covers 18 residues. The germline V gene has CDR1 MGHRA and CDR2 YSYEKL. Here the CDR3 reads CASSQEASGPHSGNTIYF. The DNA of the CDR3 is TGCGCCAGCAGCCAAGAAGCGTCAGGACCTCACTCTGGAAACACCATATATTTT.

The chain links TRBV6-5 to TRBJ1-4; tentatively, D is TRBD1 (5 bases). V was clipped by 6 bases and J by 3 bases, with 14 bases between them. CDR3 length: 15 amino acids. Germline V gives CDR1 MNHEY, CDR2 SVGAGI. The CDR3 protein is CASRRASRANEKLFF. DNA of the CDR3: TGTGCCAGCAGGCGCGCGTCCAGGGCTAATGAAAAACTGTTTTTT.

The chain recombines TRBV2 with TRBJ1-5; TRBD1 matches at 8 bases. This CDR3 spans 15 amino acids. The ends lost 6 bases at V and 4 bases at J; junction bases unmatched: 8. CDR1 is SNHLY and CDR2 is FYNNEI in the germline V gene. The DNA of the CDR3 is TGTGCCAGCAGCCCCGACAGGGGAGAAAATCAGCCCCAGCATTTT. This translates into CASSPDRGENQPQHF.

The rearrangement uses TRBV30 and TRBJ1-5, with D tentatively TRBD1 (6 bases). The V gene's germline CDR1 is GTSNPN and CDR2 SVGIG (reference sequence). This CDR3 spans 14 amino acids. The V end lost 2 bases, the J end lost 10 bases, and 18 bases lay between the germline ends. DNA of the CDR3: TGTGCCTGGAGTTCTGGGACAAGTACCGTCCCCCAGCATTTT. It specifies CAWSSGTSTVPQHF.

The chain joins TRBV27 to TRBJ2-5; D call uncertain. The CDR3 has 16 amino acids. Looked up from germline, CDR1 is MNHEY and CDR2 is SMNVEV (reference sequence). The ends were cut back, 6 bases at V and 2 bases at J, with 19 bases in the middle. The CDR3 protein is CASSFLRVGHQETQYF. CDR3 nucleotide sequence: TGTGCCAGCAGCTTCTTAAGGGTAGGGCATCAAGAGACCCAGTACTTC.

The genes are TRBV19 and TRBJ1-2; maybe TRBD1 (5 bases). Trimming removed 7 bases at V and 1 base at J, with 10 bases between. The CDR3 covers 13 residues. In germline, CDR1 is LNHDA, CDR2 SQIVND (reference sequence). The CDR3 DNA reads TGTGCCAGTAATCCACAGGTTAACTATGGCTACACCTTC. This sequence encodes CASNPQVNYGYTF. Full variable domain (outside the CDR3, taken from reference TRBV19 and TRBJ1-2): DGGITQSPKYLFRKEGQNVTLSCEQNLNHDAMYWYRQDPGQGLRLIYYSQIVNDFQKGDIAEGYSVSREKKESFPLTVTSAQKNPTAFYLCASNPQVNYGYTFGSGTRLTVV.

This chain uses TRBV19 with TRBJ1-1; no reliable D call. The ends were cut back, 3 bases at V and 4 bases at J, with 18 bases in the middle. The CDR3 runs to 16 residues. Germline V gene lookup returns CDR1 LNHDA and CDR2 SQIVND (reference sequence). Here the CDR3 DNA reads TGTGCCAGTAGTATTAGTAGGTCGGTCTGGGGCACTGAAGCTTTCTTT. Its protein product is CASSISRSVWGTEAFF.

The rearrangement links TRBV20-1 to TRBJ1-5; D remains unclear. Germline CDR1 reads DFQATT; CDR2 reads SNEGSKA (reference sequence). The CDR3 contains 14 residues. V shed 3 bases and J shed 0 bases, with 9 bases lying between them. The CDR3 reads CSASLGTSNQPQHF. The DNA of the CDR3 is TGCAGTGCTAGTCTGGGCACTAGCAATCAGCCCCAGCATTTT.

The chain recombines TRBV7-2 with TRBJ2-2; tentatively, D is TRBD2 (5 bases). V dropped 5 bases and J dropped 6 bases, with 10 bases sitting between them. Germline lookup yields CDR1 SGHTA and CDR2 FQGNSA. The CDR3 has 13 amino acids. The CDR3, as DNA: TGTGCCAGCAGCAGGGAGTGGGCCGGGGAGCTGTTTTTT. Translation gives CASSREWAGELFF.